This TCR beta chain was identified during a study of response to subunit inactivated influenza vaccine. Germline V CDR1 and CDR2: SGHTA, FQGNSA. The CDR3 loop spans 16 amino acids. Trimming shortened V by 3 bases and J by 1 base, and 14 bases separated the two germline ends. This clonotype was seen a handful of times. Its matching antigen is unknown. Via MiXCR, TCRdb re-called the RT-PCR reads, giving one row per CDR3 protein. Of around 760,000 distinct CDR3 sequences in the sample, about 15% were seen once. Study-wide results and caveats: Authors suggested seasonal influenza vaccinations each recruit few new T cells.

The receptor was derived from a man over 45 who received an inactivated influenza vaccine. V usage is TRBV7-2 and J usage is TRBJ2-3, with D possibly matching TRBD1 (6 bases). Sequenced here: PBMCs from blood, sampled about 14 days before vaccination. The CDR3 loop reads CASSFHRAVGTDTQYF. CDR3 in DNA: TGTGCCAGCAGCTTCCACAGGGCTGTGGGCACAGATACGCAGTATTTT. The variable domain in full, with the rest retrieved from reference TRBV7-2 and TRBJ2-3, is GAGVSQSPSNKVTEKGKDVELRCDPISGHTALYWYRQSLGQGLEFLIYFQGNSAPDKSGLPSDRFSAERTGGSVSTLTIQRTQQEDSAVYLCASSFHRAVGTDTQYFGPGTRLTVL.